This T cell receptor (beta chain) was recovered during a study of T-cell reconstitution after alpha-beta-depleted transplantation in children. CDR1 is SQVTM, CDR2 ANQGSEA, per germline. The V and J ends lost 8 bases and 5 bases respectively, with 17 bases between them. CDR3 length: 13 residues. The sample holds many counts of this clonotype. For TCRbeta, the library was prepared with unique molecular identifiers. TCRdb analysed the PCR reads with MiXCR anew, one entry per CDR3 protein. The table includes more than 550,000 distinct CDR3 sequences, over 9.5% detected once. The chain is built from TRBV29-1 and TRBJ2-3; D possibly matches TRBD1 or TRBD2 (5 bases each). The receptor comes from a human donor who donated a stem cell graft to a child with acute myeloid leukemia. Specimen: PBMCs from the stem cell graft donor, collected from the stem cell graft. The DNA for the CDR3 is TGCAGCTCATGGGGGTATACCGAAGATACGCAGTATTTT. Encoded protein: CSSWGYTEDTQYF.